This entry lists 24 T cell receptor beta chains sequenced from one sample in a study of beta chain features in type 1 diabetes. Findings and caveats of the study: Type 1 diabetes patients had moderately but significantly shorter TCRB CDR3s in all four CD4+ subsets.

Which antigens these TCRs recognize remains unknown. TCRB transcripts that were expressed got sequenced, as all of the isolated RNA had been reverse transcribed. The assay was immunoSEQ multiplex PCR, and TCRdb's table has in-frame clones only and misses some. The table lists some 640,000 clones, over 13% of them singletons. Sequencing used naive CD4+ T cells from blood. These receptors all come from a man younger than 30 with type 1 diabetes.

The chain uses TRBV30 and TRBJ1-1; 12 bases fit TRBD1. CDR1 GTSNPN and CDR2 SVGIG come from the germline V gene (reference sequence). V shed 2 bases, J shed 8 bases, and the junction held 9 bases outside the gene matches. This CDR3 has 15 residues. The CDR3 reads CAWSWGTGGKGEAFF. The CDR3 bases are TGTGCCTGGAGTTGGGGGACAGGGGGCAAAGGGGAAGCTTTCTTT.

This clone showed up just a few times. The rearrangement links TRBV28 to TRBJ1-2, with no clear D. Trimming took off 8 bases at V and 5 bases at J, with 21 bases between the two ends. This CDR3 comprises 15 residues. Germline lookup yields CDR1 MDHEN and CDR2 SYDVKM. This chain's CDR3 is CASEVSEGPAYGYTF. CDR3 DNA sequence: TGTGCCAGCGAGGTTTCAGAGGGCCCCGCTTATGGCTACACCTTC.

This clone appeared a few times. The V and J genes are TRBV10-3 and TRBJ2-5, with TRBD2 matching 16 bases. Germline V lookup: CDR1 ENHRY, CDR2 SYGVKD. Unmatched junction bases numbered 17, after V lost 6 bases and J lost 10 bases. The CDR3 consists of 18 residues. Here the CDR3 reads CAIRSGLAGGPRQVVQYF. The CDR3 bases are TGTGCCATCAGATCGGGACTAGCGGGGGGGCCCCGCCAAGTAGTCCAGTACTTC.

The CDR3: CAWSGFRLAGSLDTQYF. The CDR3 DNA reads as TGTGCCTGGAGCGGGTTTCGGCTAGCGGGGTCGTTAGATACGCAGTATTTT. J is TRBJ2-3 and V is TRBV30; 9 bases match TRBD2. Germline V gene lookup returns CDR1 GTSNPN and CDR2 SVGIG (reference sequence). The J segment lost 5 bases and the V segment lost 3 bases, leaving 15 bases of the junction unmatched. This CDR3 region has 17 residues.

The chain joins TRBV6-1 to TRBJ2-7; TRBD1 is a possible D gene (5 bases). V lost 6 bases, J lost 3 bases, and 12 bases lay in between. The germline V gene encodes CDR1 MNHNS and CDR2 SASEGT. The CDR3 extends over 13 amino acids. This CDR3 reads CASRVSTVYEQYF. CDR3 DNA sequence: TGTGCCAGCAGGGTCTCGACAGTCTACGAGCAGTACTTC.

The genes are TRBV29-1 and TRBJ2-1, with 7 positions matching TRBD2. The trim removed 4 bases at V and 0 bases at J, leaving 12 bases unmatched. Germline loops: CDR1 SQVTM, CDR2 ANQGSEA. The CDR3 covers 17 residues. The CDR3 DNA reads as TGCAGCGTTGTCGGTAAAGGGGAGGGGAGCTCCTACAATGAGCAGTTCTTC. Translated, it gives CSVVGKGEGSSYNEQFF.

This clone has just a few counts. This chain links TRBV9 with TRBJ2-1; no definite D call. CDR3 length: 13 residues. With 4 bases removed from V and 7 bases from J, the gap between germline ends came to 12 bases. Germline V gene sequence: CDR1 SGDLS, CDR2 YYNGEE. CDR3 DNA sequence: TGTGCCAGCAGCTCCGACGATTGGAATGAGCAGTTCTTC. Amino acid sequence: CASSSDDWNEQFF. Drawing the rest from reference TRBV9 and TRBJ2-1, the complete variable domain is DSGVTQTPKHLITATGQRVTLRCSPRSGDLSVYWYQQSLDQGLQFLIQYYNGEERAKGNILERFSAQQFPDLHSELNLSSLELGDSALYFCASSSDDWNEQFFGPGTRLTVL.

This clone was seen a few times. This chain joins TRBV7-3 and TRBJ2-1, with D unresolved. Between the trimmed V and J ends, which lost 5 bases and 6 bases, there was a span of 23 bases. This CDR3 is built from 17 residues. Germline V gene sequence: CDR1 SGHTA, CDR2 FQGTGA. The chain's CDR3 is CASSPSILSAHANEQFF. The CDR3 DNA reads TGTGCCAGCAGCCCCTCAATACTGAGTGCCCACGCCAATGAGCAGTTCTTC.

V and J are TRBV15 and TRBJ2-7; D not resolved. This CDR3 has 15 residues. Germline assignment: CDR1 LNHNV and CDR2 YYDKDF (reference sequence). V was cut by 5 bases and J by 0 bases, with 14 bases left in between. The CDR3, as DNA: TGTGCCACCAGCGACCGAACTGTGAGCTCCTACGAGCAGTACTTC. This codes for CATSDRTVSSYEQYF.

The chain is built from TRBV5-1 and TRBJ2-1; D is perhaps TRBD1 (8 bases). The V end lost 4 bases, the J end lost 3 bases, and 20 bases lay between the germline ends. Per the germline V gene, CDR1 is SGHRS and CDR2 is YFSETQ. The CDR3 loop spans 17 amino acids. The CDR3 loop is CASSPRGGTGLYNEQFF. In DNA form, the CDR3 reads TGCGCCAGCAGCCCCAGGGGGGGGACAGGACTCTACAATGAGCAGTTCTTC.

Points on this clone: Other DNA sequences within the sample encode an identical CDR3. V and J are TRBV30 and TRBJ2-5, with unresolved D. Looked up from germline, CDR1 is GTSNPN and CDR2 is SVGIG (reference sequence). This CDR3 has 10 residues. Between the trimmed V and J ends, which lost 2 bases and 5 bases, there was a span of 3 bases. The CDR3, as DNA: TGTGCCTGGAGTCGCGAGACCCAGTACTTC. This translates into CAWSRETQYF.

The chain employs TRBV30 and TRBJ1-4; D perhaps matches TRBD1 (5 bases). V lost 4 bases to trimming and J lost 5 bases, with 11 bases between them. CDR3 length: 13 residues. CDR1 is GTSNPN, CDR2 SVGIG, per germline (reference sequence). CDR3 region: CAWTAGLNEKLFF. The CDR3 DNA sequence: TGTGCCTGGACGGCGGGGCTGAATGAAAAACTGTTTTTT.

The rearrangement links TRBV6-5 to TRBJ1-5; D unclear. There are 14 residues in the CDR3. V gave up 0 bases and J gave up 5 bases, with 8 bases separating them. CDR1 and CDR2 from the germline V gene are MNHEY and SVGAGI. The CDR3 region is CASSYSMRDQPQHF. The CDR3 region has the DNA TGTGCCAGCAGTTACTCGATGAGGGATCAGCCCCAGCATTTT.

This clone appeared a few times. The CDR3 is CASSQVEGVQETQYF. CDR3 nucleotides: TGTGCCAGCAGCCAAGTTGAAGGAGTTCAAGAGACCCAGTACTTC. The chain links TRBV14 to TRBJ2-5; D uncertain. Germline CDR1 SGHDN, CDR2 FVKESK. V was shortened by 1 base and J by 2 bases, with 11 bases between the two germline ends. The CDR3 runs to 15 residues.

This clone was seen more than once but under ten times. Other DNA sequences of this sample code for an identical CDR3. V gene TRBV15 combines with J gene TRBJ1-1; 8 bases agree with TRBD1. This CDR3 has 14 residues. With 4 bases clipped from V and 1 base from J, the junction kept 2 bases outside the gene matches. Germline V gives CDR1 LNHNV, CDR2 YYDKDF (reference sequence). The CDR3 nucleotides are TGTGCCACCAGCAACGGACAGGGGAACACTGAAGCTTTCTTT. Encoded protein: CATSNGQGNTEAFF.

The rearrangement joins TRBV27 to TRBJ2-7; 8 bases agree with TRBD2. The CDR3 totals 15 residues. Germline-derived CDR1 and CDR2 are MNHEY and SMNVEV (reference sequence). Germline trimming cut 2 bases from V and 3 bases from J; bases unmatched to any gene: 6. CDR3 in DNA: TGTGCCAGCAGTTTAGAGTTGGGGACTAGCTACGAGCAGTACTTC. Its protein product is CASSLELGTSYEQYF.

V is TRBV7-2 and J is TRBJ2-1, with TRBD1 matching over 7 bases. There are 14 residues in the CDR3. J was trimmed by 9 bases and V by 5 bases; bases with no gene match: 10. Looked up from germline, CDR1 is SGHTA and CDR2 is FQGNSA. The chain's CDR3 is CASSPARDSGEQFF. The CDR3 DNA sequence: TGTGCCAGCAGCCCCGCCAGGGACAGCGGTGAGCAGTTCTTC.

The chain links TRBV2 to TRBJ2-5, with 8 bases fitting TRBD2. V dropped 5 bases and J dropped 5; count of bases not matched to a gene: 7. The CDR3 loop spans 14 amino acids. CDR1 is SNHLY, CDR2 FYNNEI, per germline. CDR3: CASSTRSGVETQYF. CDR3 sequence (DNA): TGTGCCAGCAGTACCCGTAGCGGGGTGGAGACCCAGTACTTC.

V and J are TRBV6-5 and TRBJ2-3; D is perhaps TRBD2 (7 bases). This CDR3 has 15 amino acids. Deletions cut 6 bases from V and 1 base from J, with 14 bases between. Germline V CDR1 and CDR2: MNHEY, SVGAGI. The CDR3 is CASRESGGGTDTQYF. The CDR3 nucleotides are TGTGCCAGCAGAGAGTCGGGGGGCGGCACAGATACGCAGTATTTT.

The J gene is TRBJ2-1, the V gene TRBV9; D perhaps matches TRBD1 (6 bases). The V and J ends lost 4 bases and 5 bases respectively, with 13 bases between them. Germline loops: CDR1 SGDLS, CDR2 YYNGEE. There are 14 residues in the CDR3. The CDR3 DNA reads as TGTGCCAGCAGCTTAGCAGGGGCCAACAATGAGCAGTTCTTC. Translation gives CASSLAGANNEQFF.

This clone was picked up a small number of times. The CDR3 DNA reads TGCGCCAGCAGCCAAAAAGGACAGACCCGTTCACCCCTCCACTTT. It translates to CASSQKGQTRSPLHF. The chain uses TRBV4-3 and TRBJ1-6; D is perhaps TRBD1 (6 bases). The ends were cut back, 2 bases at V and 9 bases at J, with 14 bases in the middle. Germline V gives CDR1 LGHNA, CDR2 YSLEER. This CDR3 is 15 amino acids long.

This sequence joins TRBV7-2 and TRBJ2-3, with 7 nucleotides matching TRBD2. In germline, CDR1 is SGHTA, CDR2 FQGNSA. Losses at the gene ends were 4 bases for V and 2 bases for J; bases not matched to a gene: 6. The CDR3 covers 15 residues. The CDR3 DNA reads TGTGCCAGCAGCTCCTTACTAGCGATCACAGATACGCAGTATTTT. Residues: CASSSLLAITDTQYF.

The chain is built from TRBV25-1 and TRBJ1-2; D perhaps matches TRBD1 (6 bases). This CDR3 has 13 residues. Trimming took 10 bases from V and 6 from J, leaving 18 bases between them. CDR1 is MGHDK and CDR2 is SYGVNS in the germline V gene. The CDR3 bases are TGTGCCACCAGGGGCCTTCAGTGGGATGGCTACACCTTC. It is translated as CATRGLQWDGYTF.

This clone was recorded a few times. V is TRBV29-1 and J is TRBJ1-4; D may be TRBD1 (5 bases). Germline CDR1 and CDR2: SQVTM and ANQGSEA. V lost 7 bases to trimming and J lost 0 bases, with 9 bases between them. This CDR3 has 13 amino acids. The CDR3 nucleotides are TGCAGCGGTAGACAGTCAACTAATGAAAAACTGTTTTTT. It is translated as CSGRQSTNEKLFF.